Below, 25 T cell receptor beta chains from the same sample are listed, as sequenced in a study of molecular identifiers for immune sequencing clone quantification. TCRdb analysed the PCR reads with MiXCR anew, one entry per CDR3 protein. The repertoire holds a few hundred thousand distinct CDR3 sequences, with approximately 25% as singletons. The specimen sequenced was naive CD8+ T cells from blood, with Jurkat cell RNA spiked in. Noted subset: FACS-sorted CD8+CD4-CCR7+CD45RA+ naive T cells. These receptors were obtained from a human donor in good health. Some libraries in this study had Jurkat cell RNA spiked in.

This clonotype appeared a few times. The V gene is TRBV9, the J gene TRBJ2-2; TRBD2 matches 7 bases. The V gene's germline CDR1 is SGDLS and CDR2 YYNGEE. Losses at the gene ends were 5 bases for V and 4 bases for J; bases not matched to a gene: 5. This CDR3 contains 14 residues. The CDR3 sequence: CASRGGWITGELFF. For the CDR3, the DNA is TGTGCCAGCAGGGGGGGGTGGATCACCGGGGAGCTGTTTTTT. Drawing the rest from reference TRBV9 and TRBJ2-2, the complete variable domain is DSGVTQTPKHLITATGQRVTLRCSPRSGDLSVYWYQQSLDQGLQFLIQYYNGEERAKGNILERFSAQQFPDLHSELNLSSLELGDSALYFCASRGGWITGELFFGEGSRLTVL.

V gene TRBV27 combines with J gene TRBJ2-7, with D unresolved. V lost 3 bases to trimming and J lost 6 bases, with 9 bases between them. CDR1 MNHEY and CDR2 SMNVEV come from the germline V gene (reference sequence). The CDR3 consists of 12 residues. CDR3 loop: CASSFLGFEQYF. The DNA of the CDR3 is TGTGCCAGCAGTTTCTTGGGTTTCGAGCAGTACTTC.

This clonotype was observed a few times. CDR3 loop: CAPQSGGGASNEQFF. The CDR3 nucleotides read TGTGCCCCCCAATCGGGGGGGGGGGCGAGCAATGAGCAGTTCTTC. The chain is built from TRBV19 and TRBJ2-1, with 8 bases aligning to TRBD2. The junction had 15 bases not matched to a gene; V was cut back by 11 bases and J by 6 bases. The germline V gene encodes CDR1 LNHDA and CDR2 SQIVND (reference sequence). CDR3 size: 15 residues.

Many counts were recorded for this clonotype. The CDR3 DNA follows: TGTGCCAGCAGCCAAGAACCCCCTGGTGAAGCTTTCTTT. It yields the protein CASSQEPPGEAFF. J is TRBJ1-1 and V is TRBV4-2; the D is unclear. The CDR3 has 13 residues. Germline V lookup: CDR1 LGHNA, CDR2 YNFKEQ. With 0 bases removed from V and 7 bases from J, the gap between germline ends came to 9 bases.

Many counts were recorded for this clonotype. This chain joins TRBV29-1 and TRBJ2-7; D unresolved. The CDR3 is 15 amino acids. Trimming shortened V by 7 bases and J by 2 bases, and 21 bases separated the two germline ends. Germline assignment: CDR1 SQVTM and CDR2 ANQGSEA. The CDR3 spells CSATALGARPYEQYF. The CDR3 region has the DNA TGCAGCGCCACGGCCCTAGGAGCACGACCCTACGAGCAGTACTTC.

This clonotype has a handful of counts. The chain carries TRBV21-1 and TRBJ1-2. TRBV21-1 is an annotated pseudogene. The CDR3 contains 16 residues. The CDR3 nucleotides read TGTGCCAGCAGCAAAGAGTCACGGCGACTTAACTATGGCTACACCTTC. Amino acids: CASSKESRRLNYGYTF.

The CDR3 coding sequence is TGTGCCAGCAGTTACGGCAGGGTGTTGTACACTGAAGCTTTCTTT. Its translation: CASSYGRVLYTEAFF. The V and J genes are TRBV6-5 and TRBJ1-1, with D possibly TRBD1 on 5 matching bases. V lost 2 bases, J lost 3 bases, and 13 bases lay in between. The germline gives CDR1 MNHEY, CDR2 SVGAGI. The CDR3 covers 15 residues.

In its sample, this clonotype was seen a few times. The gene calls are TRBV27 and TRBJ2-3; D gene uncertain. Trimming removed 4 bases from V and 0 bases from J, with 20 bases in between. Germline CDR1 is MNHEY and CDR2 is SMNVEV (reference sequence). The CDR3 length is 18 residues. This CDR3 is CASSSLSVPGLSTDTQYF. The CDR3 region has the DNA TGTGCCAGCAGTTCTTTATCCGTTCCCGGGCTTAGCACAGATACGCAGTATTTT.

The chain couples TRBV9 to TRBJ1-1, with unresolved D. CDR3 length equals 14 residues. Deletions cut 4 bases from V and 3 bases from J, with 13 bases between. From germline, CDR1 is SGDLS and CDR2 YYNGEE. Here the CDR3 DNA reads TGTGCCAGCAGCCCCCGGGCGGAGTACACTGAAGCTTTCTTT. As protein: CASSPRAEYTEAFF. Using reference TRBV9 and TRBJ1-1 for the parts outside the CDR3, the full variable domain is DSGVTQTPKHLITATGQRVTLRCSPRSGDLSVYWYQQSLDQGLQFLIQYYNGEERAKGNILERFSAQQFPDLHSELNLSSLELGDSALYFCASSPRAEYTEAFFGQGTRLTVV.

A remark on this clonotype: A read error may be the cause here, since a much bigger clone is one base away. The CDR3 region has the DNA TGCGCCAGCAGCCGGGGGGTTGTATACGAGCAGTACTTC. This encodes CASSRGVVYEQYF. This chain links TRBV4-1 with TRBJ2-7, with D perhaps matching TRBD2 (6 bases). CDR3 length equals 13 residues. With 4 bases removed from V and 4 bases from J, the gap between germline ends came to 11 bases. Germline V gene sequence: CDR1 MGHRA, CDR2 YSYEKL.

The CDR3: CASSLRSRTDRSEQYF. The DNA of the CDR3 is TGTGCCAGCAGTTTAAGGTCTAGGACGGACCGCAGCGAGCAGTACTTC. The chain uses TRBV28 and TRBJ2-7; the D is unclear. This CDR3 region has 16 residues. Germline V gives CDR1 MDHEN, CDR2 SYDVKM. Trimming shortened V by 2 bases and J by 6 bases, and 20 bases separated the two germline ends.

This clonotype was recorded many times. This chain joins TRBV20-1 and TRBJ1-1; D may be TRBD1 (6 bases). Trimming pared 3 bases from V and 5 bases from J, leaving 13 bases between. The CDR3 contains 13 residues. Per germline, CDR1 DFQATT and CDR2 SNEGSKA (reference sequence). The CDR3 region is CSARAAGTTEAFF. The CDR3 bases are TGCAGTGCTAGGGCGGCAGGGACAACTGAAGCTTTCTTT.

The chain couples TRBV5-1 to TRBJ2-5, with D possibly TRBD1 on 6 matching bases. The CDR3 loop spans 17 amino acids. Trimming shortened V by 2 bases and J by 3 bases, and 20 bases separated the two germline ends. Germline CDR1 SGHRS, CDR2 YFSETQ. CDR3 region: CASSFNRLTGYEETQYF. The CDR3, as DNA: TGCGCCAGCAGCTTTAACCGACTCACAGGGTATGAAGAGACCCAGTACTTC.

This clonotype was seen ten or more times. The chain couples TRBV6-2 or TRBV6-3 to TRBJ1-1; D unclear. There are 12 residues in the CDR3. Trimming pared 6 bases from V and 4 bases from J, leaving 9 bases between. The germline gives CDR1 MNHEY, CDR2 SVGEGT. CDR3 protein: CASSSSSTEAFF. In nucleotides, the CDR3 is TGTGCCAGCAGCTCTTCTAGCACTGAAGCTTTCTTT.

This clonotype was counted only a few times. This chain links TRBV13 with TRBJ2-3, with D uncertain. Trimming took 7 bases from V and 2 from J, leaving 19 bases between them. The CDR3 is 16 amino acids. Per germline, CDR1 PRHDT and CDR2 FYEKMQ (reference sequence). The DNA of the CDR3 is TGTGCCAGCACCACACTTCAACTAATAGACACAGATACGCAGTATTTT. Amino acid sequence: CASTTLQLIDTDTQYF.

This clonotype was detected many times. The chain is built from TRBV7-2 and TRBJ2-7, with 10 bases that match TRBD2. The V segment lost 5 bases and the J segment 2 bases; nucleotides outside the gene matches: 6. The germline gives CDR1 SGHTA, CDR2 FQGNSA. This CDR3 contains 15 residues. The CDR3 is CASSPSSGGAYEQYF. The CDR3 nucleotides are TGTGCCAGCAGCCCATCAAGCGGGGGGGCCTACGAGCAGTACTTC.

This clonotype has just a few counts. V usage is TRBV21-1 and J usage is TRBJ2-3. TRBV21-1 is described as a pseudogene. The CDR3 length is 15 residues. The CDR3 region has the DNA TGTGCCAGCAGCTCACATAGCCCGTCCACAGATACGCAGTATTTT. It codes for CASSSHSPSTDTQYF.

The chain couples TRBV6-5 to TRBJ1-6; 8 bases align to TRBD1. V was clipped by 2 bases and J by 6 bases; unmatched bases: 9. Germline V lookup: CDR1 MNHEY, CDR2 SVGAGI. The CDR3 is 17 amino acids. The CDR3 nucleotides read TGTGCCAGCAGTTACCAGGGACAGGACCATCCTAATTCACCCCTCCACTTT. The encoded protein is CASSYQGQDHPNSPLHF.

The chain employs TRBV7-8 and TRBJ2-7, with unresolved D. Trimming took 1 base from V and 5 from J, leaving 15 bases between them. The CDR3 loop spans 15 amino acids. Germline loops: CDR1 SGHVS, CDR2 FQNEAQ. CDR3 residues: CASSLVGRSSHEQYF. The CDR3 DNA reads as TGTGCCAGCAGCTTAGTGGGCAGGAGCTCTCACGAGCAGTACTTC.

As regards this clonotype: One base away lies a much larger clone, so this may be a sequencing read error. The chain carries TRBV4-1 and TRBJ2-7; unclear D gene. The germline gives CDR1 MGHRA, CDR2 YSYEKL. CDR3 length: 15 amino acids. The CDR3 reads CARSQEISTYYEQYF. In DNA, the CDR3 is TGCGCCCGCAGCCAAGAAATCAGTACTTACTACGAGCAGTACTTC.

This clonotype was seen only a few times. CDR3 sequence reads: CSARARDFSGSSPADTQYF. CDR3 bases: TGCAGTGCTAGAGCGCGCGATTTTAGCGGGAGTTCACCCGCGGATACGCAGTATTTT. The V gene is TRBV20-1, the J gene TRBJ2-3; 9 nucleotides align to TRBD2. Germline CDR1 reads DFQATT; CDR2 reads SNEGSKA (reference sequence). The CDR3 runs to 19 residues. Trimming at V came to 1 base and at J to 6 bases, leaving 20 bases not matched to a gene.

This clonotype occurred many times. This sequence joins TRBV30 and TRBJ2-6; D uncertain. This CDR3 is 14 amino acids long. V dropped 0 bases and J dropped 1 base, with 4 bases sitting between them. From germline, CDR1 is GTSNPN and CDR2 SVGIG (reference sequence). The CDR3 region is CAWSVKSGANVLTF. The CDR3 nucleotides read TGTGCCTGGAGTGTAAAGTCTGGGGCCAACGTCCTGACTTTC.

This clonotype has just a few counts. The chain recombines TRBV9 with TRBJ1-5; D unresolved. This CDR3 region has 14 residues. V was clipped by 0 bases and J by 1 base, with 5 bases between them. CDR1 and CDR2 (germline): SGDLS, YYNGEE. CDR3 region: CASSVEDSNQPQHF. The DNA for the CDR3 is TGTGCCAGCAGCGTAGAGGACAGCAATCAGCCCCAGCATTTT.

This clonotype was picked up a small number of times. The rearrangement uses TRBV6-6 and TRBJ2-2, with TRBD2 matching over 10 bases. CDR3 length equals 17 residues. After removal of 2 bases from V and 5 bases from J, the junction contained 8 bases not matched to a gene. Germline lookup yields CDR1 MNHNY and CDR2 SVGAGI (reference sequence). The CDR3: CASSYPLAGVGTGELFF. The CDR3 nucleotides read TGTGCCAGCAGTTACCCCCTAGCGGGAGTGGGGACCGGGGAGCTGTTTTTT.

J is TRBJ2-2 and V is TRBV2; D perhaps matches TRBD1 (5 bases). The CDR3 is 14 residues long. V dropped 4 bases and J dropped 7 bases, with 13 bases sitting between them. CDR1 and CDR2 from the germline V gene are SNHLY and FYNNEI. The CDR3 DNA reads as TGTGCCAGCAGTGCCAGGGTTGGGGACGGGGAGCTGTTTTTT. This gives the protein CASSARVGDGELFF.